This T cell receptor beta chain was captured in a study of technical replicates of blood from a few donors. Comments on this clone: Sequence at one end of the junction differs from germline and may be a read error.

Libraries were prepared by immunoSEQ multiplex PCR; TCRdb keeps only in-frame clonotypes and omits some of them. Counted here are more than 65,000 clones, 90% to 95% occurring once; the ten biggest clones make up 0.35% to 0.4%. Sequenced sample: T cells isolated from PBMCs. The sequence was collected from a human donor in good health.

The CDR3 region has the DNA TGTGCTAGCAGCTTAGCGCCGGCCGAGGGAGAGACCCAGTACTTC. Translation: CASSLAPAEGETQYF. The chain couples TRBV7-7 to TRBJ2-5; possible D gene TRBD2, 5 bases. The CDR3 runs to 15 residues. CDR1 and CDR2 from the germline V gene are SSHAT and FNYEAQ (reference sequence).